These 3 T cell receptor beta chains were sequenced from one sample in a study of cytomegalovirus exposure and HLA in healthy donors. The PCR ran on 60 Vbeta and 13 Jbeta primers. Profiling relied on immunoSEQ multiplex PCR, and the TCRdb table lists in-frame clones only, not all of them. The table lists approximately 150,000 clones, approximately 85% of them singletons. The specimen sequenced was PBMCs. These receptors were collected from a man aged 50 to 59 in good health and CMV-seropositive.

A remark on this clone: One end of the junction varies from germline; a read error may be responsible. This chain links TRBV20-1 with TRBJ1-2; the match to TRBD1 covers 7 bases. There are 11 residues in the CDR3. The V gene's germline CDR1 is DFQATT and CDR2 SNEGSKA (reference sequence). The chain's CDR3 is CSAKSDRFNFF. DNA for the CDR3: TGCAGTGCTAAATCGGACAGGTTCAACTTCTTC.

The J gene is TRBJ1-5, the V gene TRBV5-6; D not resolved. CDR1 SGHDT and CDR2 YYEEEE come from the germline V gene. The CDR3 covers 14 residues. Trimming took 0 bases from V and 0 from J, leaving 4 bases between them. The CDR3 sequence: CASSLAYSNQPQHF. For the CDR3, the DNA is TGTGCCAGCAGCTTGGCGTATAGCAATCAGCCCCAGCATTTT.

CDR3 amino acids: CASLPLPPQGGELNTEAFF. CDR3 sequence (DNA): TGTGCCAGCCTCCCCCTCCCCCCACAGGGAGGGGAGCTAAACACTGAAGCTTTCTTT. The chain employs TRBV18 and TRBJ1-1, with a possible D match to TRBD1 (6 bases). This CDR3 is 19 amino acids long. Germline V gene data show CDR1 as KGHSH and CDR2 as LQKENI. V lost 8 bases to trimming and J lost 2 bases, with 30 bases between them.